This T cell receptor (beta chain) was profiled in a study of HIV-infected patients and healthy controls. Around 530 ng RNA was reverse transcribed with alpha and beta constant-region primers. Alpha and beta chain libraries were made separately by chain-specific third strand synthesis with multiplexing indices. From the 5' RACE reads, TCRdb called clonotypes with MiXCR, one entry per CDR3 protein. The data contain approximately 15,000 distinct CDR3 sequences, around 5% of them singletons. No cell fractionation was done, so the repertoire covers all unsorted peripheral blood T cells. CDR3 length: 14 residues. CDR1 is SQVTM, CDR2 ANQGSEA, per germline. V gave up 6 bases and J gave up 4 bases, with 15 bases separating them. In the case of this clonotype: Its specificity is unknown.

General study points: In healthy controls, MAIT alpha CDR3s were common; in HIV+ repertoires, severely depleted. HIV-infected repertoires had significantly higher mean Gini indices than controls, possibly reflecting oligoclonality.

The clonotype originates from an adult in good health. Sequences were obtained from blood. The rearrangement uses TRBV29-1 and TRBJ1-4; TRBD1 might be the D (6 bases). CDR3: CSVAGSGDNEKLFF. The CDR3 DNA reads as TGCAGCGTCGCTGGTTCAGGGGATAATGAAAAACTGTTTTTT.